This TCR beta chain was observed in a study of blood T cell repertoires in COVID-19. Study information: Samples taken during acute and convalescent COVID-19 were collected in the United States, Italy and Spain. PBMCs, B-cell-depleted T cells, or T cells were the source of the cDNA or gDNA that made up the material.

In the original analysis: Amplifying reference gene primers gave estimates of nucleated cell counts. Profiling relied on immunoSEQ multiplex PCR, and the TCRdb table lists in-frame clones only, not all of them. V, J and clone size were drawn from that table, and D and trimming were deduced from the DNA. This table holds 250,000 to 350,000 clones, roughly 86% found once. The CDR3 is 13 amino acids. The germline V gene encodes CDR1 MNHEY and CDR2 SMNVEV (reference sequence). The V end was cut by 3 bases, the J end by 1 base, with 6 bases between. The chain links TRBV27 to TRBJ1-2; no clear D gene. This receptor was taken from a young man with active or convalescent COVID-19. Sample: peripheral blood. CDR3 residues: CASSFGINYGYTF. The CDR3 DNA reads as TGTGCCAGCAGTTTCGGGATTAACTATGGCTACACCTTC.